This T cell receptor beta chain appears in the sequencing data of a study of T cells in Graves' hyperthyroidism and ophthalmopathy. This clonotype was detected many times. What was amplified from RNA transcripts were TCR beta CDR3 regions. The study used the HTBI primer set for a first-round RT-PCR of the TCR CDR3. Via MiXCR, TCRdb re-called the multiplex PCR reads, giving one row per CDR3 protein. The data contain approximately 400,000 distinct CDR3 sequences, 14% of them seen just once; the ten biggest clones take up around a fifth. The sequencing input was blood. The sequence came from a woman between 25 and 40 years old with Graves' ophthalmopathy.

The DNA for the CDR3 is TGTGCCAGCAGGGAAAGACCGGAGGGCTACACCTTC. Its protein is CASRERPEGYTF. This chain joins TRBV2 and TRBJ1-2; D unresolved. The V and J ends lost 6 bases and 8 bases respectively, with 13 bases between them. The germline V gene has CDR1 SNHLY and CDR2 FYNNEI. This CDR3 is 12 amino acids long.